These 29 T cell receptor beta chains were all obtained from the same sample, sequenced in a study of blood T cell repertoires in COVID-19. Here immunoSEQ multiplex PCR was the method, and the copy in TCRdb shows in-frame clones only, minus some. There are roughly 300,000 clones in the sample; about 87% occur only once, and roughly 1.6% lies in the top ten. Specimen: peripheral blood. These receptors all stem from a woman aged 40 to 50 who had recovered from COVID-19.

V usage is TRBV21-1 and J usage is TRBJ2-7; no check of the table's D call, TRBD2, against the DNA was made. TRBV21-1 is a listed pseudogene. The CDR3 length is 19 residues. The CDR3 DNA is TGTGCCAGCAGCAAGATAAACAGGGCAGAGCGGGGGGGGACCTACGAGCAGTACTTC. It yields the protein CASSKINRAERGGTYEQYF.

The rearrangement links TRBV7-9 to TRBJ1-2, with 7 bases identical to TRBD1. Germline values: CDR1 SEHNR, CDR2 FQNEAQ (reference sequence). The CDR3 contains 13 residues. V trimming: 5 bases; J trimming: 2 bases; junction bases outside the gene matches: 2. CDR3 amino acids: CASSPQGNYGYTF. CDR3 coding DNA: TGTGCCAGCAGCCCACAGGGGAACTATGGCTACACCTTC.

This clone showed up just a few times. The CDR3, as DNA: TGTGCCAGCAGCTTAGGGGGACTAGCGATCCACGAGCAGTACTTC. Protein sequence: CASSLGGLAIHEQYF. This chain connects TRBV11-2 to TRBJ2-7; TRBD2 matches 10 bases. The CDR3 consists of 15 residues. V lost 1 base and J lost 5; bases outside the gene matches: 5. The germline V gene encodes CDR1 SGHAT and CDR2 FQNNGV.

The chain combines TRBV6-5 with TRBJ1-2, with 9 nucleotides matching TRBD1. The germline gives CDR1 MNHEY, CDR2 SVGAGI. The CDR3 runs to 16 residues. Trimming cost V 0 bases and J 2 bases; bases outside gene matches: 4. CDR3 DNA sequence: TGTGCCAGCAGTTACTCACGGGACAGGGTCAACTATGGCTACACCTTC. It encodes CASSYSRDRVNYGYTF.

The chain combines TRBV5-1 with TRBJ2-2; 8 bases align to TRBD1. The CDR3 consists of 16 residues. The J segment lost 5 bases and the V segment lost 0 bases, leaving 6 bases of the junction unmatched. Germline values: CDR1 SGHRS, CDR2 YFSETQ. The CDR3 DNA reads TGCGCCAGCAGCTTGGGGGCAGGGGGCTGGACCGGGGAGCTGTTTTTT. Amino acid sequence: CASSLGAGGWTGELFF.

The chain combines TRBV25-1 with TRBJ1-2; the match to TRBD1 covers 8 bases. There are 16 residues in the CDR3. Germline loops: CDR1 MGHDK, CDR2 SYGVNS. Trimming at V came to 4 bases and at J to 8 bases, leaving 15 bases not matched to a gene. Here the CDR3 DNA reads TGTGCCAGCAGTGGGCAGGGGGACAGGTTGGGGTGGGGCTACACCTTC. It is translated as CASSGQGDRLGWGYTF.

V gene TRBV9 combines with J gene TRBJ2-3; TRBD2 might be the D (7 bases). From germline, CDR1 is SGDLS and CDR2 YYNGEE. V gave up 1 base and J gave up 2 bases, with 14 bases separating them. This CDR3 contains 16 residues. The CDR3, as DNA: TGTGCCAGCAGCGTAAATGCGGGGGCCTACACAGATACGCAGTATTTT. It codes for CASSVNAGAYTDTQYF.

This chain connects TRBV7-9 to TRBJ2-3; TRBD2 matches 8 bases. Trimming took 0 bases from V and 7 from J; bases not matched to a gene: 12. The CDR3 totals 17 residues. Per germline, CDR1 SEHNR and CDR2 FQNEAQ (reference sequence). In nucleotides, the CDR3 is TGTGCCAGCAGCTTAGCCGGGACTAGTCCTCGGGTAAATACGCAGTATTTT. It specifies CASSLAGTSPRVNTQYF.

The J gene is TRBJ1-2, the V gene TRBV12-3 or TRBV12-4; tentative D call: TRBD1 (6 bases). Between the trimmed V and J ends, which lost 4 bases and 4 bases, there was a span of 10 bases. This CDR3 is built from 13 residues. CDR3 nucleotides: TGTGCCAGCAGTTCGTTAGGGGGCTATGGCTACACCTTC. It yields the protein CASSSLGGYGYTF.

This clone was seen only once. The chain couples TRBV10-3 to TRBJ2-7; 8 bases align to TRBD1. Germline CDR1 is ENHRY and CDR2 is SYGVKD. The V gene end was trimmed by 4 bases and the J gene end by 3 bases; junction bases not matched to a gene: 2. This CDR3 region has 13 residues. Here the CDR3 reads CAISGDRSYEQYF. CDR3 in DNA: TGTGCCATCAGTGGGGACAGGAGCTACGAGCAGTACTTC.

The CDR3 sequence: CASSLAGQGNGYTF. As DNA, the CDR3 is TGCGCCAGCAGCTTGGCGGGACAGGGGAACGGCTACACCTTC. The chain recombines TRBV5-1 with TRBJ1-2; TRBD1 matches at 10 bases. The junction had 4 bases not matched to a gene; V was cut back by 0 bases and J by 8 bases. The CDR3 is 14 amino acids. Germline CDR1 and CDR2: SGHRS and YFSETQ. The complete variable domain, with remaining parts taken from reference TRBV5-1 and TRBJ1-2, reads KAGVTQTPRYLIKTRGQQVTLSCSPISGHRSVSWYQQTPGQGLQFLFEYFSETQRNKGNFPGRFSGRQFSNSRSEMNVSTLELGDSALYLCASSLAGQGNGYTFGSGTRLTVV.

This clone was seen a single time. The V and J genes are TRBV5-1 and TRBJ2-2; 11 positions match TRBD1. Trimming took 4 bases from V and 3 from J; bases not matched to a gene: 2. There are 15 residues in the CDR3. The germline CDR1 and CDR2 sequences are SGHRS and YFSETQ. The CDR3 loop is CASSRTGGDTGELFF. CDR3 coding DNA: TGCGCCAGCAGCAGGACAGGGGGCGACACCGGGGAGCTGTTTTTT.

V is TRBV7-9 and J is TRBJ2-2; the match to TRBD1 covers 10 bases. V shed 5 bases and J 5 bases; nucleotides not matched to a gene: 11. The CDR3 loop spans 17 amino acids. Germline V lookup: CDR1 SEHNR, CDR2 FQNEAQ (reference sequence). For the CDR3, the DNA is TGTGCCAGCAGCCCACACCGGGACAGGGGTAATACCGGGGAGCTGTTTTTT. Translating gives CASSPHRDRGNTGELFF.

This clone has only one observation. The chain is built from TRBV9 and TRBJ2-2, with D hard to call. CDR3 length equals 14 residues. Germline V gene data show CDR1 as SGDLS and CDR2 as YYNGEE. Trimming stripped 2 bases from V and 1 base from J, with 6 bases between. The CDR3 here is CASSVGENTGELFF. Written as DNA, the CDR3 is TGTGCCAGCAGCGTCGGTGAGAACACCGGGGAGCTGTTTTTT.

This chain uses TRBV4-1 with TRBJ1-2; 9 bases are a match to TRBD1. Germline CDR1 reads MGHRA; CDR2 reads YSYEKL. The CDR3 has 14 residues. Trimming removed 1 base from V and 6 bases from J; junction bases left unmatched: 3. The CDR3 sequence: CASSQAGTGNGYTF. CDR3 DNA sequence: TGCGCCAGCAGCCAAGCCGGGACAGGGAATGGCTACACCTTC.

This clone was counted only a few times. This chain connects TRBV3-1 (or the pseudogene TRBV3-2) to TRBJ1-6; 7 nucleotides line up with TRBD1. V shed 4 bases, J shed 6 bases, and the junction held 3 bases outside the gene matches. The CDR3 totals 14 residues. Per the germline V gene, CDR1 is LGHDT and CDR2 is YNNKEL (reference sequence). The CDR3 region is CASSRGQINSPLHF. CDR3 in DNA: TGTGCCAGCAGCCGGGGACAGATTAATTCACCCCTCCACTTT.

The genes are TRBV4-1 and TRBJ2-7; tentative D call: TRBD1 (5 bases). V was trimmed by 3 bases and J by 3 bases, leaving 12 bases between them. The CDR3 is made up of 14 amino acids. Germline V lookup: CDR1 MGHRA, CDR2 YSYEKL. The CDR3 DNA sequence: TGCGCCAGCAGCCATAGAGACGGACACTACGAGCAGTACTTC. Its protein product is CASSHRDGHYEQYF.

V usage is TRBV19 and J usage is TRBJ2-5, with D tentatively TRBD1 (5 bases). V lost 1 base, J lost 5 bases, and 14 bases lay in between. Germline V lookup: CDR1 LNHDA, CDR2 SQIVND (reference sequence). The CDR3 is 15 amino acids. CDR3 DNA: TGTGCCAGTAGTATAGCTTCTCAGGGTAGGGAGACCCAGTACTTC. Protein sequence: CASSIASQGRETQYF.

The rearrangement links TRBV4-1 to TRBJ1-4, with a tentative D call TRBD1 (6 bases). The germline V gene encodes CDR1 MGHRA and CDR2 YSYEKL. This CDR3 region has 15 residues. Deletions cut 2 bases from V and 0 bases from J, with 7 bases between. The CDR3 nucleotides are TGCGCCAGCAGCCAAAACAGGGCAACTAATGAAAAACTGTTTTTT. This encodes CASSQNRATNEKLFF.

The V gene is TRBV12-2, the J gene TRBJ1-1; the D call in the table, TRBD1, was not verified against the DNA. TRBV12-2 constitutes a pseudogene. This CDR3 spans 14 amino acids. In nucleotides, the CDR3 is TGTGCAAGTCGGAACAGGGTTGTGAACACTGAAGCTTTCTTT. Protein sequence: CASRNRVVNTEAFF.

The chain carries TRBV4-1 and TRBJ1-2; D perhaps matches TRBD1 (5 bases). The CDR3 is 16 amino acids. CDR1 is MGHRA, CDR2 YSYEKL, per germline. Trimming cost V 0 bases and J 2 bases, with 13 bases left between them. The CDR3 sequence is CASSQERPPGNYGYTF. CDR3 DNA sequence: TGCGCCAGCAGCCAAGAGAGACCCCCAGGGAACTATGGCTACACCTTC.

The chain joins TRBV13 to TRBJ2-5, with TRBD1 matching 9 bases. V was pared by 1 base and J by 2 bases, with 2 bases of the junction left unmatched. The germline V gene has CDR1 PRHDT and CDR2 FYEKMQ (reference sequence). This CDR3 comprises 15 residues. For the CDR3, the DNA is TGTGCCAGCAGCTTAGAGACAGGGGGTCAAGAGACCCAGTACTTC. As protein: CASSLETGGQETQYF.

In its sample, this clone was seen once. The rearrangement joins TRBV2 to TRBJ2-3; 10 bases line up with TRBD2. V was pared by 4 bases and J by 2 bases, with 9 bases of the junction left unmatched. The CDR3 is 17 residues long. Germline V lookup: CDR1 SNHLY, CDR2 FYNNEI. The CDR3 loop reads CASSGQRGLASTDTQYF. CDR3 DNA: TGTGCCAGCAGTGGCCAAAGGGGACTAGCGTCCACAGATACGCAGTATTTT.

Here the CDR3 DNA reads TGTGCCAGCAGCGTAATACCGGGAAACTATGGCTACACCTTC. Translating it yields CASSVIPGNYGYTF. This chain uses TRBV9 with TRBJ1-2; D not resolved. The CDR3 runs to 14 residues. Trimming removed 1 base from V and 2 bases from J, with 9 bases in between. Looked up from germline, CDR1 is SGDLS and CDR2 is YYNGEE.

This chain links TRBV3-1 (or the pseudogene TRBV3-2) with TRBJ1-6, with D unresolved. The CDR3 consists of 16 residues. Trimming stripped 0 bases from V and 3 bases from J, with 9 bases between. In germline, CDR1 is LGHDT, CDR2 YNNKEL (reference sequence). CDR3 sequence: CASSQDQVVYNSPLHF. The CDR3 DNA follows: TGTGCCAGCAGCCAAGACCAGGTAGTCTATAATTCACCCCTCCACTTT.

The chain is built from TRBV11-2 and TRBJ1-6; D is uncertain. The ends were cut back, 3 bases at V and 5 bases at J, with 14 bases in the middle. CDR3 length: 16 residues. Germline lookup yields CDR1 SGHAT and CDR2 FQNNGV. CDR3 residues: CASSLSGVQHNSPLHF. The CDR3 DNA reads as TGTGCCAGCAGCTTGTCCGGGGTTCAACATAATTCACCCCTCCACTTT.

The rearrangement joins TRBV29-1 to TRBJ1-2; D unclear. The germline gives CDR1 SQVTM, CDR2 ANQGSEA. This CDR3 region has 11 residues. The V end lost 7 bases, the J end lost 4 bases, and 10 bases lay between the germline ends. Here the CDR3 DNA reads TGCAGCGACGGGGTGCCCTATGGCTACACCTTC. Translating gives CSDGVPYGYTF.

V gene TRBV19 combines with J gene TRBJ1-2; D may be TRBD1 (6 bases). Per the germline V gene, CDR1 is LNHDA and CDR2 is SQIVND (reference sequence). The CDR3 runs to 15 residues. Trimming took off 7 bases at V and 0 bases at J, with 15 bases between the two ends. CDR3 bases: TGTGCCAGTACCCGGGTGGGGGCTGCTAACTATGGCTACACCTTC. It translates to CASTRVGAANYGYTF.

The chain recombines TRBV2 with TRBJ2-4; TRBD1 might be the D (6 bases). The CDR3 is 13 amino acids. The germline V gene encodes CDR1 SNHLY and CDR2 FYNNEI. Trimming removed 8 bases from V and 5 bases from J, with 13 bases in between. CDR3 coding DNA: TGTGCCAGCGTCCGGGACACGGAAAACATTCAGTACTTC. Its translation is CASVRDTENIQYF. Drawing the rest from reference TRBV2 and TRBJ2-4, the complete variable domain is EPEVTQTPSHQVTQMGQEVILRCVPISNHLYFYWYRQILGQKVEFLVSFYNNEISEKSEIFDDQFSVERPDGSNFTLKIRSTKLEDSAMYFCASVRDTENIQYFGAGTRLSVL.